This T cell receptor (beta chain) was recovered during a study of blood T cell repertoires in COVID-19. Germline lookup yields CDR1 MGHRA and CDR2 YSYEKL. This CDR3 region has 15 residues. On this clone itself: One junction end does not reproduce the germline sequence, and a read error may be involved.

Sequenced by immunoSEQ multiplex PCR; TCRdb stores in-frame clones only, minus some. The sample lists approximately 500,000 clones; more than 75% were seen once. The chain combines TRBV4-1 with TRBJ2-7; D unresolved. The receptor was derived from a woman in her 40s who had recovered from COVID-19. The sequencing input was PBMCs or T cells enriched from blood (not recorded which). In nucleotides, the CDR3 is TGCGCCAGCAGCCAAGAACCCGGTAACCTATCAAGAAAGGAGTTC. The encoded protein is CASSQEPGNLSRKEF.